The rows below give T cell receptor beta chains drawn from one sample of a study of response to subunit inactivated influenza vaccine. TCRdb ran MiXCR on the RT-PCR reads and lists one entry per CDR3 protein. Here the sample spans 560,000 or so distinct CDR3 sequences, less than 8% being singletons. The material sequenced was PBMCs from blood, taken around 25 months after vaccination. The receptors were sampled from a man between 50 and 69 years old who received an inactivated influenza vaccine. CDR3s include the opening cysteine and the closing phenylalanine or tryptophan. A D gene is named only where the DNA matches it firmly. A row's size may be missing; if present it is once, few, many or a size class.

v_gene	j_gene	d_gene	abundance	CDR3aa	CDR3nt
TRBV4-3	TRBJ2-1	TRBD2	many	CASSQDDGGSIDEQFF	TGCGCCAGCAGCCAAGATGATGGCGGGAGTATCGATGAGCAGTTCTTC
TRBV6-4	TRBJ2-1	TRBD1	.	CASLPRDRGYNEQFF	TGTGCCAGCCTACCCAGGGACAGGGGTTACAATGAGCAGTTCTTC
TRBV28	TRBJ1-3	TRBD1	.	CASSPGQGWGSGNTIYF	TGTGCCAGCAGCCCCGGACAGGGCTGGGGCTCTGGAAACACCATATATTTT
TRBV6-2/TRBV6-3	TRBJ2-1	.	.	CASRKSGNPYNEQFF	TGTGCCAGCAGAAAATCAGGAAATCCCTACAATGAGCAGTTCTTC
TRBV15	TRBJ1-4	.	.	CATSRDIRVPNEKLFF	TGTGCCACCAGCAGAGATATCAGGGTACCTAATGAAAAACTGTTTTTT
TRBV6-2/TRBV6-3	TRBJ1-5	.	many	CASSTQDISEPQHF	TGTGCCAGCAGTACCCAAGACATCTCGGAGCCCCAGCATTTT
TRBV14	TRBJ2-1	.	.	CASSHRSLYNEQFF	TGTGCCAGCAGCCACCGGAGTCTCTACAATGAGCAGTTCTTC
TRBV12-3/TRBV12-4	TRBJ2-7	TRBD2	.	CASKAGGSYEQYF	TGTGCCAGCAAGGCGGGAGGGTCCTACGAGCAGTACTTC
TRBV6-5	TRBJ1-1	.	.	CASSYSFQGPPEAFF	TGTGCCAGCAGTTACTCGTTCCAGGGGCCCCCTGAAGCTTTCTTT
TRBV15	TRBJ2-5	TRBD2	few	CATSRNLGLAGQETQYF	TGTGCCACCAGCAGAAATCTAGGACTAGCGGGGCAAGAGACCCAGTACTTC
TRBV20-1	TRBJ2-2	.	many	CSATANTGELFF	TGCAGTGCTACGGCGAACACCGGGGAGCTGTTTTTT
TRBV7-2	TRBJ2-3	TRBD1	.	CASSPTPQGAADTQYF	TGTGCCAGCAGCCCTACCCCCCAGGGGGCCGCAGATACGCAGTATTTT
TRBV2	TRBJ1-4	.	few	CASRTTGTVYIAPATNEKLFF	TGTGCCAGCAGAACAACCGGGACTGTATACATTGCACCCGCAACTAATGAAAAACTGTTTTTT
TRBV19	TRBJ1-1	.	few	CASSIRLGTEAFF	TGTGCCAGTAGTATACGGCTGGGCACTGAAGCTTTCTTT
TRBV10-3	TRBJ2-2	.	few	CAISGGGANTGELFF	TGTGCCATCAGTGGCGGGGGCGCGAACACCGGGGAGCTGTTTTTT
TRBV28	TRBJ2-2	.	.	CASRLENTGELFF	TGTGCCAGCAGGTTGGAGAACACCGGGGAGCTGTTTTTT
TRBV12-3/TRBV12-4	TRBJ2-7	.	many	CASSEQGYEQYF	TGTGCCAGCAGTGAACAGGGCTACGAGCAGTACTTC
TRBV15	TRBJ2-3	.	few	CATSRDRGQGSATQYF	TGTGCCACCAGCAGAGATAGAGGTCAGGGTTCCGCTACGCAGTATTTT
TRBV4-2	TRBJ2-7	.	few	CASSQDLQGIYEQYF	TGTGCCAGCAGCCAAGATCTTCAGGGCATCTACGAGCAGTACTTC
TRBV2	TRBJ2-1	TRBD1	many	CASSDPGQGSNEQFF	TGTGCCAGCAGTGATCCGGGACAGGGCTCCAATGAGCAGTTCTTC
TRBV20-1	TRBJ2-5	TRBD2	few	CSATAGAGTETQYF	TGCAGTGCGACAGCGGGGGCTGGAACTGAGACCCAGTACTTC
TRBV4-1	TRBJ1-6	.	.	CASSQFQLDNSPLHF	TGCGCCAGCAGCCAATTCCAACTGGATAATTCACCCCTCCACTTT
TRBV5-1	TRBJ2-3	TRBD2	many	CASSPLAGGADTQYF	TGCGCCAGCAGCCCTCTAGCGGGGGGAGCAGATACGCAGTATTTT
TRBV28	TRBJ1-1	.	few	CASSGLEAFF	TGTGCCAGCAGCGGACTTGAAGCTTTCTTT